This is a list of T cell receptor beta chains from one sample in a study of T cells after yellow fever vaccination. TCRdb itself ran the 5' RACE reads through MiXCR, one entry per CDR3 protein. The sample consists of about 74,000 distinct CDR3 sequences, more than 5.5% of them appearing once. The source material was CD8+ T cells sorted from PBMCs, sampled more than 4 days after the first yellow fever vaccination. The receptors were sampled from a man aged 18 to 30 who received the YFV17D yellow fever vaccine. The CDR3 runs from the conserved cysteine through the conserved F or W. A D gene is named only where the DNA matches it firmly. The size of a clone is reported for some rows only, either as once, few or many, or as a class for expanded clones.

clone_size	v_call	j_call	cdr3_length	d_call	cdr3_aa	cdr3_nt
NA	TRBV28	TRBJ2-5	15	TRBD1	CASSRRDRGQETQYF	TGTGCCAGCAGTAGGCGGGACAGGGGGCAAGAGACCCAGTACTTC
NA	TRBV5-1	TRBJ1-1	16	NA	CASSERPTQLNTEAFF	TGCGCCAGCAGCGAGAGGCCAACTCAATTGAACACTGAAGCTTTCTTT
few	TRBV7-2	TRBJ2-7	11	NA	CASSKGDSEYF	TGTGCCAGCAGCAAAGGGGACTCTGAGTACTTC
NA	TRBV4-3	TRBJ1-3	20	NA	CASSQDNVGRRGNSGNTIYF	TGCGCCAGCAGCCAAGATAATGTTGGGCGCAGGGGCAACTCTGGAAACACCATATATTTT
few	TRBV27	TRBJ2-1	13	NA	CASGLDSYNEQFF	TGTGCCAGCGGACTGGACAGCTACAATGAGCAGTTCTTC
many	TRBV4-3	TRBJ2-2	16	NA	CASSQEERGLAGELFF	TGCGCCAGCAGCCAAGAAGAGAGGGGATTAGCCGGGGAGCTGTTTTTT
many	TRBV27	TRBJ2-2	14	NA	CASSLLPNTGELFF	TGTGCCAGCAGTTTACTGCCGAACACCGGGGAGCTGTTTTTT
NA	TRBV27	TRBJ1-2	14	NA	CASRIPGTGGGYTF	TGTGCCAGCAGGATCCCCGGGACGGGGGGCGGCTACACCTTC
NA	TRBV20-1	TRBJ2-2	15	NA	CSARDMRATAGELFF	TGCAGTGCTAGAGATATGCGAGCAACGGCCGGGGAGCTGTTTTTT
NA	TRBV7-3	TRBJ2-1	14	NA	CASSWGDLGNEQFF	TGTGCCAGCAGCTGGGGTGACCTTGGGAATGAGCAGTTCTTC
few	TRBV12-5	TRBJ1-1	14	TRBD1	CASGPGTGVLEAFF	TGTGCTAGTGGTCCTGGGACAGGGGTCCTTGAAGCTTTCTTT
NA	TRBV6-5	TRBJ2-6	13	NA	CASSYSWANVLTF	TGTGCCAGCAGTTACTCGTGGGCCAACGTCCTGACTTTC
NA	TRBV6-2/TRBV6-3	TRBJ2-7	15	TRBD1	CASSSRTGYVAEQYF	TGTGCCAGCAGTTCGAGGACAGGGTATGTTGCCGAGCAGTACTTC
many	TRBV12-3/TRBV12-4	TRBJ2-1	17	TRBD1	CASSLANRGLLDNEQFF	TGTGCCAGCAGTTTAGCGAACAGGGGTCTACTCGACAATGAGCAGTTCTTC
many	TRBV27	TRBJ1-6	14	TRBD1	CASSPGTGTSPLHF	TGTGCCAGCAGTCCCGGGACAGGGACCTCACCCCTCCACTTT
few	TRBV4-3	TRBJ1-4	16	NA	CASSQEAETTNEKLFF	TGCGCCAGCAGCCAAGAGGCGGAGACAACTAATGAAAAACTGTTTTTT
NA	TRBV4-1	TRBJ2-3	14	NA	CASSQGPSTDTQYF	TGCGCCAGCAGCCAAGGCCCTAGCACAGATACGCAGTATTTT
NA	TRBV7-9	TRBJ2-5	15	NA	CASSLAGGGGETQYF	TGTGCCAGCAGCTTAGCGGGCGGAGGGGGAGAGACCCAGTACTTC
many	TRBV12-3/TRBV12-4	TRBJ2-3	15	NA	CASSSAPGVNDTQYF	TGTGCCAGCAGTTCCGCCCCAGGGGTCAACGATACGCAGTATTTT
once	TRBV7-2	TRBJ2-5	13	NA	CASSPRQRETQYF	TGTGCCAGCAGCCCTCGACAGAGGGAGACCCAGTACTTC